This T cell receptor (beta chain) was sequenced in a study of T cells in Graves' hyperthyroidism and ophthalmopathy. The TCR beta CDR3 regions underwent amplification using RNA transcripts as the source. Carried out on the TCR CDR3, a first-round RT-PCR used the HTBI primer set. Each CDR3 protein gets one entry after TCRdb re-called the multiplex PCR reads with MiXCR. Here the sample spans approximately 400,000 distinct CDR3 sequences, approximately 15% being singletons. The J segment lost 8 bases and the V segment lost 5 bases, leaving 7 bases of the junction unmatched. The CDR3 sequence is 14 residues long. Germline CDR1 LNHDA, CDR2 SQIVND (reference sequence). This clonotype turned up a few times.

The V and J genes are TRBV19 and TRBJ2-1; 9 bases map to TRBD1. The receptor was derived from a woman in her thirties with Graves' ophthalmopathy. Material: blood. The CDR3 DNA sequence: TGTGCCAGTAGTTCGGCGGGACAGGGAGATGAGCAGTTCTTC. The encoded protein is CASSSAGQGDEQFF.